The 29 T cell receptor beta chains given below trace back to one sample, sequenced in a study of blood T cell repertoires in COVID-19. Sequencing used immunoSEQ multiplex PCR; TCRdb keeps in-frame clones, though not all of them. The sample contains under 130,000 clones, approximately 80% of which appear only once. The material sequenced was peripheral blood. The receptors originated from a man aged 70-80 years with active or convalescent COVID-19.

V and J are TRBV7-8 and TRBJ1-1; weak D call: TRBD1 (6 bases). CDR3 length equals 13 residues. The ends were cut back, 2 bases at V and 3 bases at J, with 7 bases in the middle. The germline V gene encodes CDR1 SGHVS and CDR2 FQNEAQ. The CDR3 loop is CASSLNRDTEAFF. CDR3 sequence (DNA): TGTGCCAGCAGCTTAAACAGGGACACTGAAGCTTTCTTT.

The chain recombines TRBV2 with TRBJ1-2; D gene ambiguous. With 2 bases removed from V and 3 bases from J, the gap between germline ends came to 13 bases. Per germline, CDR1 SNHLY and CDR2 FYNNEI. CDR3 size: 15 residues. The CDR3 coding sequence is TGTGCCAGCAGTGAACCCGACCGCGCGGACTATGGCTACACCTTC. Its translation: CASSEPDRADYGYTF.

V gene TRBV11-2 combines with J gene TRBJ2-5; 15 nucleotides line up with TRBD2. The J segment lost 4 bases and the V segment lost 0 bases, leaving 6 bases of the junction unmatched. There are 18 residues in the CDR3. CDR1 is SGHAT, CDR2 FQNNGV, per germline. The CDR3 coding sequence is TGTGCCAGCAGCTTAGACGGGACTAGCGGGGGGTATAGAGAGACCCAGTACTTC. Translating gives CASSLDGTSGGYRETQYF.

Worth noting for this clone: Lacking the conserved final phenylalanine or tryptophan, this CDR3 likely reflects a read error. The DNA is omitted, as the CDR3 cannot be located on it reliably, and the CDR3 follows TCRdb's listing. The chain uses TRBV10-3 and TRBJ2-7; the table's D call TRBD1 went unverified against the DNA. The CDR3 is 8 amino acids long, termini counted. Germline V CDR1 and CDR2: ENHRY, SYGVKD. The CDR3 here is CCKQTVPL.

The chain uses TRBV9 and TRBJ1-1, with D tentatively TRBD1 (5 bases). V dropped 3 bases and J dropped 3 bases, with 15 bases sitting between them. CDR1 and CDR2 from the germline V gene are SGDLS and YYNGEE. CDR3 length: 15 amino acids. The CDR3 is CASSAETGGDTEAFF. The DNA for the CDR3 is TGTGCCAGCAGCGCCGAAACAGGAGGGGACACTGAAGCTTTCTTT.

This chain joins TRBV12-5 and TRBJ1-2, with D unclear. The CDR3 extends over 11 amino acids. Germline lookup yields CDR1 LGHNT and CDR2 FRNRAP. V lost 2 bases, J lost 9 bases, and 7 bases lay in between. The CDR3 reads CASGLPDRYTF. The DNA for the CDR3 is TGTGCTAGTGGTTTGCCAGATCGCTACACCTTC.

This clone was seen only once. V usage is TRBV30 and J usage is TRBJ2-3; 9 positions match TRBD2. The CDR3 runs to 15 residues. V gave up 3 bases and J gave up 5 bases; unmatched junction bases: 9. Germline V gene data show CDR1 as GTSNPN and CDR2 as SVGIG (reference sequence). DNA for the CDR3: TGTGCCTGGAGGACTCCGGGACTAGCTAGAGATACGCAGTATTTT. Its translation: CAWRTPGLARDTQYF.

This chain connects TRBV30 to TRBJ1-1, with TRBD1 as a possible D gene (6 bases). The V and J ends lost 4 bases and 3 bases respectively, with 18 bases between them. Per germline, CDR1 GTSNPN and CDR2 SVGIG (reference sequence). This CDR3 is 15 amino acids long. This chain's CDR3 is CAWKGGGRRYTEAFF. The CDR3 DNA reads as TGTGCCTGGAAGGGCGGGGGGCGCAGGTACACTGAAGCTTTCTTT. Looking up the rest from reference TRBV30 and TRBJ1-1 gives the full variable domain: SQTIHQWPATLVQPVGSPLSLECTVEGTSNPNLYWYRQAAGRGLQLLFYSVGIGQISSEVPQNLSASRPQDRQFILSSKKLLLSDSGFYLCAWKGGGRRYTEAFFGQGTRLTVV.

The chain recombines TRBV19 with TRBJ1-1; 9 bases line up with TRBD1. Germline trimming cut 2 bases from V and 6 bases from J; bases unmatched to any gene: 10. The CDR3 contains 16 residues. Germline V lookup: CDR1 LNHDA, CDR2 SQIVND (reference sequence). CDR3 sequence: CASSIRPGTGSPEAFF. The DNA of the CDR3 is TGTGCCAGTAGTATACGACCCGGGACAGGGTCTCCTGAAGCTTTCTTT. Combining the CDR3 with reference TRBV19 and TRBJ1-1 gives the whole variable domain DGGITQSPKYLFRKEGQNVTLSCEQNLNHDAMYWYRQDPGQGLRLIYYSQIVNDFQKGDIAEGYSVSREKKESFPLTVTSAQKNPTAFYLCASSIRPGTGSPEAFFGQGTRLTVV.

The chain couples TRBV9 to TRBJ2-2, with TRBD2 matching 9 bases. This CDR3 is built from 16 residues. The germline CDR1 and CDR2 sequences are SGDLS and YYNGEE. The junction had 4 bases not matched to a gene; V was cut back by 2 bases and J by 2 bases. The CDR3 coding sequence is TGTGCCAGCAGCGTCCATAGCGGGGGAAACACCGGGGAGCTGTTTTTT. Translated: CASSVHSGGNTGELFF.

The chain is built from TRBV6-5 and TRBJ2-5; D uncertain. Trimming pared 7 bases from V and 4 bases from J, leaving 10 bases between. The CDR3 covers 12 residues. Per germline, CDR1 MNHEY and CDR2 SVGAGI. CDR3: CASTDFLETQYF. The CDR3 DNA sequence: TGTGCCAGCACCGACTTTCTAGAGACCCAGTACTTC.

J is TRBJ1-4 and V is TRBV6-5; D might be TRBD1 (5 bases). Looked up from germline, CDR1 is MNHEY and CDR2 is SVGAGI. The CDR3 runs 13 residues. V lost 8 bases, J lost 5 bases, and 12 bases lay in between. The CDR3 region has the DNA TGTGCCAGCTCAGACAGAAGGAATGAAAAACTGTTTTTT. Translated, it gives CASSDRRNEKLFF.

The rearrangement links TRBV5-4 to TRBJ1-4; D might be TRBD1 (5 bases). Germline-derived CDR1 and CDR2 are SGHNT and YYREEE (reference sequence). The CDR3 consists of 13 residues. V was trimmed by 3 bases and J by 7 bases, leaving 10 bases between them. CDR3 coding DNA: TGTGCCAGCAGCTCCCGGGGGGGTGAAAAACTGTTTTTT. It is translated as CASSSRGGEKLFF.

The count of this clone is one. The rearrangement joins TRBV6-5 to TRBJ1-3; 7 bases fit TRBD1. Germline CDR1 reads MNHEY; CDR2 reads SVGAGI. The length of the CDR3 is 13 residues. V gave up 6 bases and J gave up 3 bases; unmatched junction bases: 2. The DNA for the CDR3 is TGTGCCAGCAGGACAGGGAATGGAAACACCATATATTTT. As protein: CASRTGNGNTIYF.

The sample holds a few counts of this clone. The chain has TRBV28 and TRBJ1-5, with TRBD1 matching 7 bases. The CDR3 has 17 residues. Germline-derived CDR1 and CDR2 are MDHEN and SYDVKM. The V gene end was trimmed by 7 bases and the J gene end by 4 bases; junction bases not matched to a gene: 16. The DNA of the CDR3 is TGTGCCAGCATTACCGCAGGGACAGCTGGGGGAAATCAGCCCCAGCATTTT. The encoded protein is CASITAGTAGGNQPQHF.

The V gene is TRBV6-5, the J gene TRBJ2-1; TRBD2 matches 7 bases. CDR1 is MNHEY, CDR2 SVGAGI, per germline. The V and J ends lost 2 bases and 8 bases, in that order; junction bases with no gene match: 12. The length of the CDR3 is 16 residues. The CDR3 region is CASSYHGGGRGDEQFF. The DNA of the CDR3 is TGTGCCAGCAGTTACCATGGCGGGGGAAGAGGAGATGAGCAGTTCTTC.

This sequence joins TRBV20-1 and TRBJ1-1; D is uncertain. The V and J ends lost 3 bases and 5 bases respectively, with 4 bases between them. The CDR3 is 10 residues long. Germline V gene data show CDR1 as DFQATT and CDR2 as SNEGSKA (reference sequence). The CDR3 reads CSARYTEAFF. CDR3 coding DNA: TGCAGTGCTAGGTATACTGAAGCTTTCTTT.

The chain joins TRBV6-5 to TRBJ1-2; possibly TRBD1 for D (5 bases). This CDR3 has 12 amino acids. Trimming cost V 8 bases and J 2 bases, with 9 bases left between them. CDR1 and CDR2 from the germline V gene are MNHEY and SVGAGI. Here the CDR3 DNA reads TGTGCCAGCTCTCAGGGCAACTATGGCTACACCTTC. Its protein product is CASSQGNYGYTF.

The table lists this clone with a count of one. The chain couples TRBV7-9 to TRBJ1-6, with 7 positions matching TRBD1. This CDR3 region has 15 residues. CDR1 and CDR2 from the germline V gene are SEHNR and FQNEAQ (reference sequence). V was pared by 2 bases and J by 7 bases, with 5 bases of the junction left unmatched. CDR3 coding DNA: TGTGCCAGCAGCTTAAGGGACAGCTCGAATTCACCCCTCCACTTT. Encoded protein: CASSLRDSSNSPLHF.

This rearrangement joins TRBV7-7 to TRBJ2-5; unclear D gene. Trimming took off 4 bases at V and 3 bases at J, with 9 bases between the two ends. CDR1 SSHAT and CDR2 FNYEAQ come from the germline V gene (reference sequence). The CDR3 totals 13 residues. The CDR3 sequence is CASSYNHKETQYF. CDR3 nucleotides: TGTGCCAGCAGCTATAACCACAAAGAGACCCAGTACTTC.

The rearrangement links TRBV14 to TRBJ2-1, with 8 bases that match TRBD1. The CDR3 has 15 amino acids. Looked up from germline, CDR1 is SGHDN and CDR2 is FVKESK. The V gene end was trimmed by 3 bases and the J gene end by 8 bases; junction bases not matched to a gene: 9. The CDR3 here is CASSHRTGISDEQFF. Written as DNA, the CDR3 is TGTGCCAGCAGCCACAGGACAGGGATTTCCGATGAGCAGTTCTTC. Drawing the rest from reference TRBV14 and TRBJ2-1, the complete variable domain is EAGVTQFPSHSVIEKGQTVTLRCDPISGHDNLYWYRRVMGKEIKFLLHFVKESKQDESGMPNNRFLAERTGGTYSTLKVQPAELEDSGVYFCASSHRTGISDEQFFGPGTRLTVL.

The chain couples TRBV21-1 to TRBJ2-7; no check of the table's D call, TRBD1, against the DNA was made. TRBV21-1 is recorded as a pseudogene. CDR3 length: 14 residues. CDR3 nucleotides: TGTGCCAGCAGCAGTCGACAGGAGTGCTACGAGCAGTACTTC. This encodes CASSSRQECYEQYF.

V and J are TRBV5-5 and TRBJ1-1, with D possibly TRBD1 on 6 matching bases. CDR3 length equals 15 residues. The V end was cut by 2 bases, the J end by 0 bases, with 11 bases between. Germline-derived CDR1 and CDR2 are SGHKS and YYEKEE (reference sequence). The chain's CDR3 is CASSLMTGMNTEAFF. The DNA for the CDR3 is TGTGCCAGCAGCTTAATGACAGGCATGAACACTGAAGCTTTCTTT.

The rearrangement joins TRBV6-5 to TRBJ1-6; 7 bases are a match to TRBD1. The CDR3 sequence is 15 residues long. The trim removed 0 bases at V and 13 bases at J, leaving 9 bases unmatched. CDR1 is MNHEY, CDR2 SVGAGI, per germline. The CDR3 DNA follows: TGTGCCAGCAGTTACTCGGGGAAAGGGGGCACTCCCCTCCACTTT. Its translation: CASSYSGKGGTPLHF.

There are a few counts of this clone. J is TRBJ2-5 and V is TRBV15, with TRBD1 identical over 9 bases. Germline CDR1 reads LNHNV; CDR2 reads YYDKDF (reference sequence). V lost 4 bases, J lost 4 bases, and 7 bases stayed unmatched. This CDR3 spans 15 amino acids. CDR3 amino acids: CATSTGGQGGETQYF. Here the CDR3 DNA reads TGTGCCACCAGCACTGGGGGACAGGGTGGAGAGACCCAGTACTTC.

A few counts support this clone. This chain uses TRBV12-5 with TRBJ1-1; D unclear. CDR1 is LGHNT, CDR2 FRNRAP, per germline. CDR3 length: 13 amino acids. V was shortened by 0 bases and J by 2 bases, with 4 bases between the two germline ends. CDR3 sequence reads: CASGLVPNTEAFF. The CDR3 nucleotides read TGTGCTAGTGGTTTGGTCCCAAACACTGAAGCTTTCTTT.

This rearrangement joins TRBV5-5 to TRBJ2-3; D ambiguous. The CDR3 totals 14 residues. V was clipped by 0 bases and J by 2 bases, with 7 bases between them. Germline-derived CDR1 and CDR2 are SGHKS and YYEKEE (reference sequence). CDR3 amino acids: CASSLAGSTDTQYF. The CDR3 DNA sequence: TGTGCCAGCAGCTTGGCTGGCTCCACAGATACGCAGTATTTT. The full variable domain, in which reference TRBV5-5 and TRBJ2-3 provide the parts outside the CDR3, is DAGVTQSPTHLIKTRGQQVTLRCSPISGHKSVSWYQQVLGQGPQFIFQYYEKEERGRGNFPDRFSARQFPNYSSELNVNALLLGDSALYLCASSLAGSTDTQYFGPGTRLTVL.

J is TRBJ2-7 and V is TRBV12-3 or TRBV12-4; D possibly corresponds to TRBD1 (6 bases). Trimming took 3 bases from V and 6 from J, leaving 12 bases between them. This CDR3 is built from 13 residues. DNA of the CDR3: TGTGCCAGCAGTTTCTTCGGGGACATCGAGCAGTACTTC. This translates into CASSFFGDIEQYF.

The rearrangement links TRBV5-4 to TRBJ2-3; D unresolved. This CDR3 has 15 amino acids. The V and J ends lost 4 bases and 2 bases respectively, with 14 bases between them. CDR1 is SGHNT, CDR2 YYREEE, per germline (reference sequence). CDR3 residues: CASSPRGSDTDTQYF. In DNA, the CDR3 is TGTGCCAGCAGCCCCCGAGGTTCGGACACAGATACGCAGTATTTT. Filled out from reference TRBV5-4 and TRBJ2-3, the complete variable domain reads ETGVTQSPTHLIKTRGQQVTLRCSSQSGHNTVSWYQQALGQGPQFIFQYYREEENGRGNFPPRFSGLQFPNYSSELNVNALELDDSALYLCASSPRGSDTDTQYFGPGTRLTVL.